Listed below are T cell receptor beta chains from one sample, sequenced in a study of neurological immune-mediated disorders. Via MiXCR, TCRdb re-called the 5' RACE reads, giving one row per CDR3 protein. The sample consists of 85,000 to 110,000 distinct CDR3 sequences, under 14% of them appearing once. Input material: PBMCs. Receptor source: a female donor with HTLV-1-associated myelopathy (HAM/TSP). Each CDR3 is given without its conserved first and last residue. The D gene is left open where the match is weak. A row's size may be missing; if present it is once, few, many or a size class.

j_call clone_size cdr3_length v_call d_call cdr3_aa
TRBJ2-1 - 14 TRBV5-1 TRBD1 ASSPGQGRFCNEQF
TRBJ2-1 many 11 TRBV25-1 - ASRVQGGNEQF
TRBJ2-4 many 13 TRBV20-1 - SAGTFGGTKNIQY
TRBJ2-3 - 11 TRBV20-1 - SADQGTTYTQY
TRBJ1-2 many 12 TRBV12-3/TRBV12-4 - ASSFVGQNYGYT
TRBJ1-6 - 13 TRBV27 - ASTSPGGSSSPLH
TRBJ2-7 many 12 TRBV27 - ASKQASSPYEQY
TRBJ2-3 few 15 TRBV5-5 - ASSWGFSGGGTDTQY
TRBJ2-7 few 13 TRBV5-1 - ASSLVAAITYEQY
TRBJ2-3 many 12 TRBV5-1 - ASSLEGLADTQY
TRBJ2-7 many 12 TRBV2 - ASGARALSYEQY
TRBJ1-2 - 13 TRBV5-1 TRBD1 ASSWGQGANYGYT
TRBJ2-7 - 9 TRBV20-1 - SARGNYEQY
TRBJ2-3 many 14 TRBV5-1 TRBD2 ASSPLTSGGTDTQY
TRBJ1-1 many 11 TRBV2 - ASEPGMNTEAF
TRBJ2-3 - 15 TRBV9 TRBD1 ASSVSLGQGATDTQY
TRBJ2-3 few 14 TRBV5-1 TRBD2 ASRELAGKVTDTQY
TRBJ2-5 many 13 TRBV11-2 TRBD2 ASRGAGGLQETQY
TRBJ2-3 many 13 TRBV5-1 - ASSFTPGLTDTQY
TRBJ2-7 many 14 TRBV5-1 - ASSLGVSIEYYEQY
TRBJ2-1 many 15 TRBV14 TRBD2 ASSHSASGGLYNEQF
TRBJ1-1 medium-sized 11 TRBV3-1 - ASSPLKNTEAF
TRBJ2-7 many 10 TRBV4-1 TRBD1 ASRRAGGEQY
TRBJ2-1 many 13 TRBV10-3 - AISEEGKPYNEQF
TRBJ2-7 many 9 TRBV6-5 - ATSNPREQY
TRBJ1-2 many 11 TRBV6-5 TRBD1 ASRLKGAYGYT
TRBJ1-1 many 13 TRBV27 TRBD1 ASRPPGQGRTEAF
TRBJ2-1 - 12 TRBV10-2 - ATLMANSYNEQF
TRBJ2-7 many 13 TRBV20-1 TRBD1 SASTVTGSSYEQY
TRBJ2-7 - 11 TRBV5-6 TRBD1 ASSPGTGGRQY
TRBJ2-7 many 13 TRBV5-4 - ASSLEPDSSYEQY
TRBJ2-2 many 14 TRBV12-3/TRBV12-4 - ASRGRIWGQGGELF
TRBJ1-1 few 13 TRBV19 - ASSSQLLGGTEAF
TRBJ2-1 many 15 TRBV5-5 - ASSLEGWRRSYNEQF
TRBJ2-5 - 15 TRBV20-1 - SARPPRGRGTRETQY
TRBJ2-2 many 13 TRBV5-6 - ASSSSRGYTGELF
TRBJ1-5 - 13 TRBV2 TRBD1 ASSPGQTNNQPQH
TRBJ2-1 few 14 TRBV4-2 TRBD2 ASRQDPSGGANEQF
TRBJ2-2 many 12 TRBV7-2 TRBD1 ASSSGQGAGELF
TRBJ1-6 many 14 TRBV12-3/TRBV12-4 - ASSLGRSIPESPLH